This passage covers 18 T cell receptor beta chains from one sample sequenced in a study of blood T cell repertoires in COVID-19. The assay was immunoSEQ multiplex PCR, and TCRdb's table has in-frame clones only and misses some. The repertoire has about 240,000 clones, around four fifths of them found once; the top ten carry 3.6%. Sequenced input: PBMCs or T cells enriched from blood (not recorded which). The receptors here all came from a woman aged 40 to 50 who had been exposed to COVID-19.

This chain links TRBV9 with TRBJ1-6; TRBD1 aligns across 9 bases. This CDR3 has 15 residues. The V segment lost 3 bases and the J segment 9 bases; nucleotides outside the gene matches: 7. The germline CDR1 and CDR2 sequences are SGDLS and YYNGEE. Here the CDR3 reads CASSAKQGAGSPLHF. The CDR3 DNA reads TGTGCCAGCAGCGCCAAACAGGGGGCTGGTTCACCCCTCCACTTT.

The V and J genes are TRBV30 and TRBJ2-3; perhaps TRBD1 as D (6 bases). This CDR3 has 14 residues. Germline values: CDR1 GTSNPN, CDR2 SVGIG (reference sequence). Between the trimmed V and J ends, which lost 1 base and 11 bases, there was a span of 19 bases. Written as DNA, the CDR3 is TGTGCCTGGAGTGGGGGACACGCCACACCCGGGCAGTATTTT. Translated, it gives CAWSGGHATPGQYF.

The chain combines TRBV5-5 with TRBJ1-1; D is possibly TRBD1 (5 bases). Germline V gene data show CDR1 as SGHKS and CDR2 as YYEKEE (reference sequence). The CDR3 sequence is 13 residues long. The germline V and J ends were trimmed by 2 bases and 1 base, with 6 bases remaining between them. The CDR3 region is CASSFTGNTEAFF. The CDR3 DNA is TGTGCCAGCAGCTTTACAGGGAACACTGAAGCTTTCTTT.

The chain links TRBV6-6 to TRBJ1-5, with a possible D match to TRBD1 (6 bases). Germline V gene data show CDR1 as MNHNY and CDR2 as SVGAGI (reference sequence). The ends were cut back, 7 bases at V and 2 bases at J, with 12 bases in the middle. This CDR3 comprises 14 residues. In nucleotides, the CDR3 is TGTGCCAGCAACCCAGGGGTGGGCAATCAGCCCCAGCATTTT. Its protein product is CASNPGVGNQPQHF.

The genes are TRBV6-2 or TRBV6-3 and TRBJ1-5; TRBD1 matches 8 bases. The V gene end was trimmed by 6 bases and the J gene end by 3 bases; junction bases not matched to a gene: 7. The CDR3 covers 15 residues. The germline CDR1 and CDR2 sequences are MNHEY and SVGEGT. In DNA form, the CDR3 reads TGTGCCAGCAGCCTTAGGACAGGGATCAATCAGCCCCAGCATTTT. Amino acids: CASSLRTGINQPQHF.

The chain recombines TRBV18 with TRBJ1-1; D gene ambiguous. The germline V and J ends were trimmed by 4 bases and 1 base, with 7 bases remaining between them. The CDR3 consists of 13 residues. The germline V gene has CDR1 KGHSH and CDR2 LQKENI. CDR3 residues: CASSLHANTEAFF. The CDR3 nucleotides are TGTGCCAGCTCACTACATGCGAACACTGAAGCTTTCTTT. Drawing the rest from reference TRBV18 and TRBJ1-1, the complete variable domain is NAGVMQNPRHLVRRRGQEARLRCSPMKGHSHVYWYRQLPEEGLKFMVYLQKENIIDESGMPKERFSAEFPKEGPSILRIQQVVRGDSAAYFCASSLHANTEAFFGQGTRLTVV.

This chain links TRBV27 with TRBJ2-7; D unclear. The CDR3 length is 12 residues. CDR1 and CDR2 from the germline V gene are MNHEY and SMNVEV (reference sequence). Between the trimmed V and J ends, which lost 2 bases and 5 bases, there was a span of 7 bases. CDR3 sequence reads: CASSLNENEQYF. The CDR3 region has the DNA TGTGCCAGCAGTTTAAACGAGAACGAGCAGTACTTC.

This clone has just a few counts. V is TRBV28 and J is TRBJ1-1; TRBD1 aligns across 7 bases. The CDR3 extends over 15 amino acids. The V gene's germline CDR1 is MDHEN and CDR2 SYDVKM. Trimming removed 6 bases from V and 4 bases from J; junction bases left unmatched: 11. The CDR3 loop reads CASRPPTGQITEAFF. In DNA form, the CDR3 reads TGTGCCAGCAGACCCCCCACGGGACAGATCACTGAAGCTTTCTTT.

The chain combines TRBV27 with TRBJ2-1, with TRBD2 identical over 7 bases. J lost 9 bases, V lost 5 bases, and 10 bases had no gene match. In germline, CDR1 is MNHEY, CDR2 SMNVEV (reference sequence). The CDR3 runs to 14 residues. CDR3 amino acids: CASSAAGLSVEQFF. CDR3 DNA sequence: TGTGCCAGCAGTGCAGCGGGGCTTAGTGTTGAGCAGTTCTTC.

This chain connects TRBV5-8 to TRBJ1-5, with no clear D. V was cut by 1 base and J by 0 bases, with 11 bases left in between. Germline lookup yields CDR1 SGHTS and CDR2 YDEGEE. The CDR3 runs to 16 residues. In DNA form, the CDR3 reads TGTGCCAGCAGCTTGCGGTCATACTATAGCAATCAGCCCCAGCATTTT. This gives the protein CASSLRSYYSNQPQHF. The complete variable domain, with remaining parts taken from reference TRBV5-8 and TRBJ1-5, reads EAGVTQSPTHLIKTRGQQATLRCSPISGHTSVYWYQQALGLGLQFLLWYDEGEERNRGNFPPRFSGRQFPNYSSELNVNALELEDSALYLCASSLRSYYSNQPQHFGDGTRLSIL.

This clone was seen a handful of times. The V gene is TRBV19, the J gene TRBJ2-1, with D tentatively TRBD2 (7 bases). This CDR3 has 15 amino acids. Looked up from germline, CDR1 is LNHDA and CDR2 is SQIVND (reference sequence). Trimming pared 5 bases from V and 4 bases from J, leaving 15 bases between. For the CDR3, the DNA is TGTGCCAGTAGTCCTCCGGGGAGGGGGTACAATGAGCAGTTCTTC. This sequence encodes CASSPPGRGYNEQFF.

The rearrangement uses TRBV19 and TRBJ1-1; 8 nucleotides line up with TRBD1. V lost 5 bases, J lost 4 bases, and 3 bases stayed unmatched. CDR1 is LNHDA and CDR2 is SQIVND in the germline V gene (reference sequence). CDR3 length: 13 residues. The CDR3 spells CASSPTGGTEAFF. The CDR3 DNA sequence: TGTGCCAGTAGTCCCACAGGGGGCACTGAAGCTTTCTTT.

V is TRBV18 and J is TRBJ2-7; D unresolved. Trimming shortened V by 3 bases and J by 0 bases, and 12 bases separated the two germline ends. The CDR3 contains 15 residues. CDR1 is KGHSH, CDR2 LQKENI, per germline. In nucleotides, the CDR3 is TGTGCCAGCTCACCTAATTCCGCGAGCTCCTACGAGCAGTACTTC. This translates into CASSPNSASSYEQYF.

The rearrangement links TRBV19 to TRBJ1-2; TRBD1 matches 8 bases. Germline values: CDR1 LNHDA, CDR2 SQIVND (reference sequence). J was trimmed by 4 bases and V by 4 bases; bases with no gene match: 14. This CDR3 has 17 residues. CDR3 DNA: TGTGCCAGTAGTACCGCCGACGGACAGGGCTTGGTCTATGGCTACACCTTC. Its protein product is CASSTADGQGLVYGYTF. Full variable domain (missing parts from reference TRBV19 and TRBJ1-2): DGGITQSPKYLFRKEGQNVTLSCEQNLNHDAMYWYRQDPGQGLRLIYYSQIVNDFQKGDIAEGYSVSREKKESFPLTVTSAQKNPTAFYLCASSTADGQGLVYGYTFGSGTRLTVV.

The V gene is TRBV29-1, the J gene TRBJ2-7, with D possibly matching TRBD1 (5 bases). The CDR3 sequence is 15 residues long. Looked up from germline, CDR1 is SQVTM and CDR2 is ANQGSEA. The ends were cut back, 3 bases at V and 0 bases at J, with 15 bases in the middle. The CDR3 sequence is CSVDLGRGNSYEQYF. CDR3 bases: TGCAGCGTTGATTTAGGTAGGGGCAACTCCTACGAGCAGTACTTC.

The chain links TRBV7-9 to TRBJ2-3, with TRBD2 as a possible D gene (6 bases). The germline CDR1 and CDR2 sequences are SEHNR and FQNEAQ (reference sequence). V was pared by 1 base and J by 1 base, with 12 bases between. The CDR3 is 16 residues long. CDR3 coding DNA: TGTGCCAGCAGCTTAGGAGTAGCGGCGGGCACAGATACGCAGTATTTT. Encoded protein: CASSLGVAAGTDTQYF.

This chain uses TRBV5-1 with TRBJ1-1; D may be TRBD1 (5 bases). There are 14 residues in the CDR3. The germline V and J ends were trimmed by 5 bases and 1 base, with 12 bases remaining between them. CDR1 and CDR2 from the germline V gene are SGHRS and YFSETQ. DNA of the CDR3: TGCGCCAGCAGTCTGGACGGGGGGAACACTGAAGCTTTCTTT. Translation: CASSLDGGNTEAFF.

The rearrangement joins TRBV12-5 to TRBJ2-7; perhaps TRBD1 as D (6 bases). CDR3 size: 14 residues. Trimming took 5 bases from V and 1 from J, leaving 12 bases between them. Germline loops: CDR1 LGHNT, CDR2 FRNRAP. CDR3 loop: CASGRPQGSYEQYF. In DNA, the CDR3 is TGTGCTAGTGGTCGTCCCCAGGGGTCCTACGAGCAGTACTTC.